The source of this T cell receptor beta chain is a study of early stage breast cancer tumors (dated by TCRdb to about 2017). Background on the whole study: Of the approximately 15 invasive breast tumors, roughly eleven were found to be estrogen receptor-positive, progesterone receptor-positive and HER2-negative. About 70% of the 12 ER+/PR+/HER2- tumors were invasive ductal carcinomas, while the other four were invasive lobular carcinomas. On average, each sample had 9.5 to 10-fold read coverage. The samples as a whole yielded a few million detected templates, corresponding to 1,100,000 or so unique clonotypes.

Trimming takes 7 bases from V and 9 bases from J, and the germline ends sit 17 bases apart. CDR1 and CDR2 (SGDLS, YYNGEE) derive from the germline V gene. From cysteine to phenylalanine, the CDR3 is 14 amino acids long. Of all the DNA, just the CDR3 is kept, 42 bases in frame from base 1. The study profiled bulk TCR beta-chain repertoires in matched peripheral blood, tumor and adjacent normal breast tissue taken from some 17 patients with early-stage breast cancer. Before surgery, 5-10 mL of whole blood was collected into EDTA tubes and then processed within 2 hours. Peripheral blood mononuclear cells were isolated by Ficoll-Paque centrifugation in SepMate-50 tubes. PBMCs were cryopreserved in aliquots of roughly 2 to 4.5 million cells in roughly 90% FBS with around 10% DMSO and kept in liquid nitrogen. The Qiagen AllPrep DNA/RNA Mini kit was used to extract genomic DNA. What the work shows at the level of the full study, not this receptor alone: Repertoires from blood and normal breast were more alike than repertoires from blood and tumor, and in about 90% of the 16 patients, comparing each tissue with blood separated tumor from normal. Compared with adjacent normal breast tissue, tumors had roughly 2.5-fold higher T cell density and higher clonality. Enriched TCRB sequences shared across patients were mostly commonly generated sequences, unlikely to play an important role in the tumor microenvironment. Sequencing bulk genomic DNA from unsorted cells could not capture chain pairing or functional markers like CD4, CD8 and FOXP3. The small cohort size prevented analysis by tumor subtype.

This clone was counted a few times. Which antigen it targets is not known. Nothing much larger sits one base from this clone, and base qualities are not available. Each sample was amplified in two independent genomic DNA replicates, using 0.4 to 0.6 ug for blood and around 1.5 ug for tumor or normal breast. TCRB sequencing of genomic DNA was carried out with the ImmunoSeq Intro kit according to the manufacturer's instructions. Multiplex PCR was run for 31 cycles using proprietary primers and spike-in control sequences for absolute quantification. Single-end 150-bp reads were used to sequence an 87-bp fragment spanning the CDR3 plus the flanking V and J genes. Seven samples, each with two replicates, were multiplexed per lane of an Illumina MiSeq using version 3.0 chemistry. From the authors' description of their analysis: Raw data were processed by the vendor's proprietary pipeline, with both replicates merged into one result per sample. A clonotype was defined as productive rearrangements that share the same V-gene family, CDR3 amino acid sequence and J-gene segment. Clonality was computed as 1 minus the normalized Shannon entropy (Pielou evenness) of TCRB abundances. T cell density was estimated as total templates divided by the number of input cells, with the number of input cells inferred from the DNA input amount. Recon with default parameters was used to estimate total repertoire diversity and clonality. A clonotype counted as tumor-enriched if its abundance in tumor exceeded 0.1% and was at least 32-fold higher than its abundance in normal breast. The table was pulled from immuneACCESS by TCRdb, which kept in-frame rearrangements only. Such tables lose some clones; where checked, under half of the loss comes from unresolved V genes, and the rest has no known cause. V, J and clone size derive from that table, while D and trimming were established from the DNA sequence. The sample table holds some 35,000 clones, of which roughly 72% were seen once. The ten largest account for less than 7.5% of the sample.

The rearrangement joined TRBV9 to TRBJ1-6, with the D gene too uncertain to name. The receptor comes from a person between 60 and 70 years old with breast cancer. Source material: blood. The nucleotide sequence reads TGTGCCAGCTCGTCGGCGTCCGAGGGTTCACCCCTCCACTTT. Translated, this gives CASSSASEGSPLHF.